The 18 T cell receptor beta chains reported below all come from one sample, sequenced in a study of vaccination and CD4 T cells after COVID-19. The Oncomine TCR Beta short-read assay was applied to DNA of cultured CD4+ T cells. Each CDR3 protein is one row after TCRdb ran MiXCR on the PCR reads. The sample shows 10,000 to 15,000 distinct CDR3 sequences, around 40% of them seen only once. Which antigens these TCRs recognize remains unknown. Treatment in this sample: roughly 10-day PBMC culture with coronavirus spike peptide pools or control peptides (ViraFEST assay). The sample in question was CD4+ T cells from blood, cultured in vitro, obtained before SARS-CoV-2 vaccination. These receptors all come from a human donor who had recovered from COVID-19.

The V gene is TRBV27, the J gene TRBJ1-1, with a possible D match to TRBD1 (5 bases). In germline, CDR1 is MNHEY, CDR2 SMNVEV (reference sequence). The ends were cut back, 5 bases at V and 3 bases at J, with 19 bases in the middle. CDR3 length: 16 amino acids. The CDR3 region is CASSTPRWGTHTEAFF. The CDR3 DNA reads TGTGCCAGCAGTACCCCCCGGTGGGGGACCCACACTGAAGCTTTCTTT.

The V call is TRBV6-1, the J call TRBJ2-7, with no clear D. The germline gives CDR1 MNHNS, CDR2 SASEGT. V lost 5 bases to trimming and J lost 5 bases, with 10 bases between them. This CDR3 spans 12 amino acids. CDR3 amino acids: CASSRTVHEQYF. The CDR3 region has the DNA TGTGCCAGCAGTCGAACTGTTCACGAGCAGTACTTC.

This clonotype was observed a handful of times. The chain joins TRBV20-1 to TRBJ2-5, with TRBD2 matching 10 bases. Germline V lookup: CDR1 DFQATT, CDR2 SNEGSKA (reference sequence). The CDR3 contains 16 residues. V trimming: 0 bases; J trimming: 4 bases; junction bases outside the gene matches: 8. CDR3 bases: TGCAGTGCTAGAGATGGAGGTTTAGCGGGGGGAGAGACCCAGTACTTC. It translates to CSARDGGLAGGETQYF.

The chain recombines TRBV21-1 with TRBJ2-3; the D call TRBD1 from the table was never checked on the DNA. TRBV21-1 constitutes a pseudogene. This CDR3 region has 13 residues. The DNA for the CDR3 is TGTGCCAGCCTCCCCGGTGAGGGTGGTACGCAGTATTTT. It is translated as CASLPGEGGTQYF.

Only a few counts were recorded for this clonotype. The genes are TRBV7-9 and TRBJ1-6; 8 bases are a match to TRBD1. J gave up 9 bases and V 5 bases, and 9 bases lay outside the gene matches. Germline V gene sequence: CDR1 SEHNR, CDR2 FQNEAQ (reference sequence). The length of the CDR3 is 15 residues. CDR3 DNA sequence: TGTGCCAGCAGCATAGACAGGGGATCGGGTTCACCCCTCCACTTT. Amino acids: CASSIDRGSGSPLHF.

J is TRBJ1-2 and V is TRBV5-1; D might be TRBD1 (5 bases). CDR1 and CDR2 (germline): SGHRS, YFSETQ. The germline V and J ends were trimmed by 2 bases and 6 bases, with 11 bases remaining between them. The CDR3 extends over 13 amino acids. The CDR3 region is CASSFSGTDGYTF. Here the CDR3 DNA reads TGCGCCAGCAGCTTCTCCGGGACGGATGGCTACACCTTC. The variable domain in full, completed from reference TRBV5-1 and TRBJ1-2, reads KAGVTQTPRYLIKTRGQQVTLSCSPISGHRSVSWYQQTPGQGLQFLFEYFSETQRNKGNFPGRFSGRQFSNSRSEMNVSTLELGDSALYLCASSFSGTDGYTFGSGTRLTVV.

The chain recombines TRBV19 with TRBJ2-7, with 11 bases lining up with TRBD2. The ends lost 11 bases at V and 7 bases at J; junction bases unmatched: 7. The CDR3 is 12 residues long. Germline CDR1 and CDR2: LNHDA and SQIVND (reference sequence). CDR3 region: CASSGGTSEQYF. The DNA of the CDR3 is TGTGCCTCTAGCGGGGGGACTTCGGAGCAGTACTTC.

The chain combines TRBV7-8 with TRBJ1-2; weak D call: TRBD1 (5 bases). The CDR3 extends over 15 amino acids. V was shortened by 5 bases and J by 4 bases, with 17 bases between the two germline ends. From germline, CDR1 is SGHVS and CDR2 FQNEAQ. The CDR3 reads CASSQGVASAYGYTF. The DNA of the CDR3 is TGTGCCAGCAGCCAAGGGGTGGCGTCTGCCTATGGCTACACCTTC.

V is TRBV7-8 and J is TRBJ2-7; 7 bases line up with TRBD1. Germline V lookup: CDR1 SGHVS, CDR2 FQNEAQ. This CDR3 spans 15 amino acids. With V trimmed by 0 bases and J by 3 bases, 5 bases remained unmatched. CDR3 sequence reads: CASSLAGQESYEQYF. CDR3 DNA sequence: TGTGCCAGCAGCTTAGCCGGACAGGAGAGCTACGAGCAGTACTTC.

The CDR3 bases are TGCAGTGCTAGTTCTCCGGCGGGGGTTGATGATACGCAGTATTTT. Amino acid sequence: CSASSPAGVDDTQYF. The chain carries TRBV20-1 and TRBJ2-3, with 7 bases aligning to TRBD2. The CDR3 extends over 15 amino acids. V dropped 3 bases and J dropped 6; count of bases not matched to a gene: 12. The germline gives CDR1 DFQATT, CDR2 SNEGSKA (reference sequence).

CDR3 amino acids: CSATTGGGQLNQPQHF. The DNA for the CDR3 is TGCAGTGCTACCACGGGGGGGGGACAACTCAATCAGCCCCAGCATTTT. The J gene is TRBJ1-5, the V gene TRBV20-1; D perhaps matches TRBD1 (6 bases). The CDR3 runs to 16 residues. Germline CDR1 reads DFQATT; CDR2 reads SNEGSKA (reference sequence). Trimming stripped 4 bases from V and 3 bases from J, with 19 bases between.

CDR3 DNA: TGTGCCAGCAGTGAATATGATAGCGGGAGCCAAGAGACCCAGTACTTC. It encodes CASSEYDSGSQETQYF. The chain employs TRBV6-1 and TRBJ2-5; TRBD2 matches at 9 bases. The CDR3 runs 16 residues. V was clipped by 2 bases and J by 1 base; unmatched bases: 5. Germline loops: CDR1 MNHNS, CDR2 SASEGT.

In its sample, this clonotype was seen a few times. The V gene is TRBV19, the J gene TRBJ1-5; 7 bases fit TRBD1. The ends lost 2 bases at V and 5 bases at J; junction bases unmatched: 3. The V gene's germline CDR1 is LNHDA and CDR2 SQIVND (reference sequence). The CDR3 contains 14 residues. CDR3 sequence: CASSIRQGHQPQHF. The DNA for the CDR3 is TGTGCCAGTAGTATAAGACAGGGTCATCAGCCCCAGCATTTT.

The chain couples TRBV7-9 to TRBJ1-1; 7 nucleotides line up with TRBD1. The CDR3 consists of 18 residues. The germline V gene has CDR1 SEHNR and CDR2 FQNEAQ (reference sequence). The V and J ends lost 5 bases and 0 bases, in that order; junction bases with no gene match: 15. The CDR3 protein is CASSPIPWDSIMNTEAFF. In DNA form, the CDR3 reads TGTGCCAGCAGCCCAATACCCTGGGACAGCATCATGAACACTGAAGCTTTCTTT.

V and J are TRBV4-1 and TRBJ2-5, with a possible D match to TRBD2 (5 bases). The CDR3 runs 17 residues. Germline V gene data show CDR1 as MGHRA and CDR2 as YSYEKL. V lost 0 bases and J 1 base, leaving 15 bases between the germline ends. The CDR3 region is CASSQDRLGVGQETQYF. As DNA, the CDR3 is TGCGCCAGCAGCCAAGATCGGCTCGGGGTAGGCCAAGAGACCCAGTACTTC.

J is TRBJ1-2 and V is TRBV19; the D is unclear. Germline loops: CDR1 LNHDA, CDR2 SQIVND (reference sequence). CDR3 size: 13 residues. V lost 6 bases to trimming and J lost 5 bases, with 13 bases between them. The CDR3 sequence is CASRSSRVYGYTF. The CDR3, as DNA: TGTGCCAGTAGAAGTTCGCGGGTGTATGGCTACACCTTC.

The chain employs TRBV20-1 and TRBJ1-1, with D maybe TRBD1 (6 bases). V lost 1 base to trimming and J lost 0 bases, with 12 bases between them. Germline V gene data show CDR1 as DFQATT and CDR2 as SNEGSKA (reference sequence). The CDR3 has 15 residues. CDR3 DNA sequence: TGCAGTGCTAGAGGGAGGACAGAAATGAACACTGAAGCTTTCTTT. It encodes CSARGRTEMNTEAFF.

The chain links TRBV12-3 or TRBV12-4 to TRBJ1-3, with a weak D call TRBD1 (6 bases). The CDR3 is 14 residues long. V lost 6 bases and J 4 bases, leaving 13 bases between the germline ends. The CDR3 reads CASRPTGAGNTIYF. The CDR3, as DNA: TGTGCCAGCAGACCTACGGGGGCGGGAAACACCATATATTTT.